A single T cell receptor (beta chain) is shown here with its context. The data were produced by immunoSEQ multiplex PCR, yet TCRdb's version contains in-frame clones alone and is incomplete. The sample carries approximately 83,000 clones, approximately 95% recorded once. This entry belongs to a study of control samples from healthy donors and cancer patients. The CDR3 extends over 14 amino acids. Between the trimmed V and J ends, which lost 5 bases and 3 bases, there was a span of 14 bases. The germline CDR1 and CDR2 sequences are SGHTS and YDEGEE. This receptor was taken from a woman in her twenties or thirties in good health. This sequence joins TRBV5-8 and TRBJ1-2; D might be TRBD1 (5 bases). Specimen: blood. CDR3 sequence reads: CASSITGFYYGYTF. The CDR3 DNA sequence: TGTGCCAGCAGTATCACAGGATTCTACTATGGCTACACCTTC.